This is a list of T cell receptor beta chains from one sample in a study of blood T cells in healthy people across ages. TCRdb ran MiXCR on the 5' RACE reads and lists one entry per CDR3 protein. The sample lists about 1.6 million distinct CDR3 sequences, about 32% occurring once. The sample was blood. The source of these receptors is a woman aged 25 to 39 in good health. Each CDR3 is given with its conserved first and last residue. Each record gives: J gene, D gene, clone size, V gene, CDR3 DNA, CDR3 protein. A D gene is named only where the DNA matches it firmly. Clone size appears in some rows only: once, few, many, or a class for an expanded clone.

J: TRBJ2-5
D: TRBD2
size: few
V: TRBV11-1
DNA: TGTGCCAGCAGCATCGTAGCGGGAGGGTCGAGAGAGACCCAGTACTTC
CDR3: CASSIVAGGSRETQYF

J: TRBJ2-1
D: TRBD1
size: -
V: TRBV5-1
DNA: TGCGTCAGCAGCCAAAAATCAGGACAGGGATGGAATGAGCAGTTCTTC
CDR3: CVSSQKSGQGWNEQFF

J: TRBJ1-4
D: -
size: few
V: TRBV9
DNA: TGTGCCAGCAGCGTAGATACCGGCACAACTAATGAAAAACTGTTTTTT
CDR3: CASSVDTGTTNEKLFF

J: TRBJ2-5
D: -
size: many
V: TRBV10-3
DNA: TGTGCCACTCAGGAGGCACAAGAGACCCAGTACTTC
CDR3: CATQEAQETQYF

J: TRBJ2-1
D: -
size: many
V: TRBV5-1
DNA: TGTGCCAGCAGCTTAACCGGGAGTGAGCAGTTCTTC
CDR3: CASSLTGSEQFF

J: TRBJ2-7
D: TRBD2
size: -
V: TRBV5-1
DNA: TGCGCCAGCAGGGTGGAGGCTAGCGGGGCGTACGAGCAGTACTTC
CDR3: CASRVEASGAYEQYF

J: TRBJ2-3
D: TRBD2
size: many
V: TRBV12-3/TRBV12-4
DNA: TGTGCCAGCAGTTCCGGGACTAGGTCTGATACGCAGTATTTT
CDR3: CASSSGTRSDTQYF

J: TRBJ2-3
D: -
size: few
V: TRBV5-1
DNA: TGCGCCAGCAGCTTGGACGGGGGCGTGGCAGATACGCAGTATTTT
CDR3: CASSLDGGVADTQYF

J: TRBJ1-5
D: -
size: few
V: TRBV20-1
DNA: TGCAGTGCTAGAGCTCATTATAGCAATCAGCCCCAGCATTTT
CDR3: CSARAHYSNQPQHF

J: TRBJ2-1
D: -
size: many
V: TRBV7-3
DNA: TGTGCCAGCAGCACCAGTCCCAGCTCCTACAATGAGCAGTTCTTC
CDR3: CASSTSPSSYNEQFF

J: TRBJ2-3
D: -
size: few
V: TRBV27
DNA: TGTGCCAGCGCACAGGGTACAGATACGCAGTATTTT
CDR3: CASAQGTDTQYF

J: TRBJ2-2
D: -
size: -
V: TRBV4-1
DNA: TGCGCCAGCAGCCAAGGAACAAGGGGGAACACCGGGGAGCTGTTTTTT
CDR3: CASSQGTRGNTGELFF

J: TRBJ2-2
D: TRBD1
size: once
V: TRBV11-2
DNA: TGTGCCAGCAGCCGGGACAGGGTATTAACCGGGGAGCTGTTTTTT
CDR3: CASSRDRVLTGELFF

J: TRBJ2-1
D: TRBD2
size: -
V: TRBV5-1
DNA: TGCGCCAGCAGCCCTTCACCGGGAGGAACCGGCAATGAGCAGTTCTTC
CDR3: CASSPSPGGTGNEQFF

J: TRBJ2-1
D: TRBD2
size: -
V: TRBV6-1
DNA: TGTGCCAGCGGAAGACTAGCGGGAGATTCGGAGCAGTTCTTC
CDR3: CASGRLAGDSEQFF

J: TRBJ2-7
D: -
size: -
V: TRBV20-1
DNA: TGCAGTGCGATATCTTCCTACGAGCAGTACTTC
CDR3: CSAISSYEQYF

J: TRBJ2-3
D: TRBD1
size: few
V: TRBV20-1
DNA: TGCAGTGCTAGAGCTTCGACGGACAGGGGGCATTCAGATACGCAGTATTTT
CDR3: CSARASTDRGHSDTQYF

J: TRBJ2-1
D: TRBD2
size: -
V: TRBV6-1
DNA: TGTGCCAGCAGTCCTAGCGGGGTCGATTTCAATGAGCAGTTCTTC
CDR3: CASSPSGVDFNEQFF

J: TRBJ2-7
D: TRBD2
size: many
V: TRBV7-8
DNA: TGTGCCAGCAGCTTAGGGACTAGCGGGAGTTCCTACGAGCAGTACTTC
CDR3: CASSLGTSGSSYEQYF

J: TRBJ2-6
D: -
size: -
V: TRBV20-1
DNA: TGCAGTGCTAGGCCCAGGGCTAGGTCTGGGGCCAACGTCCTGACTTTC
CDR3: CSARPRARSGANVLTF

J: TRBJ2-7
D: -
size: -
V: TRBV20-1
DNA: TGCAGTGCTAGCGATTACAGGGAGGAGTGGACCTACGAGCAGTACTTC
CDR3: CSASDYREEWTYEQYF

J: TRBJ1-2
D: -
size: -
V: TRBV7-8
DNA: TGTGCCAGCAGCTTAGGGGCGGGGGACACTAACTATGGCTACACCTTC
CDR3: CASSLGAGDTNYGYTF

J: TRBJ2-1
D: -
size: few
V: TRBV12-3/TRBV12-4
DNA: TGTGCCAGCAGTTTAAGGAGCAGCTGGAGGGAAATCAATGAGCAGTTCTTC
CDR3: CASSLRSSWREINEQFF

J: TRBJ2-3
D: -
size: -
V: TRBV20-1
DNA: TGCAGTGCTAGAGATAGAAAGGCGAGGGATACGCAGTATTTT
CDR3: CSARDRKARDTQYF

J: TRBJ2-7
D: -
size: -
V: TRBV29-1
DNA: TGCAGCGTTAGGCGGTTAAACTCCTACGAGCAGTACTTC
CDR3: CSVRRLNSYEQYF

J: TRBJ2-1
D: -
size: few
V: TRBV6-5
DNA: TGTGCCAGCAGTTACTCCCCTAGCGTCAGCTACAATGAGCAGTTCTTC
CDR3: CASSYSPSVSYNEQFF

J: TRBJ2-5
D: TRBD1
size: -
V: TRBV2
DNA: TGTGCCAGCAGACTGGGACAGGCCTCGGGGGAGACCCAGTACTTC
CDR3: CASRLGQASGETQYF

J: TRBJ2-7
D: TRBD2
size: few
V: TRBV9
DNA: TGTGCCAGCAGCCCACCGGGTAGCGGGTATGGCGAGCAGTACTTC
CDR3: CASSPPGSGYGEQYF

J: TRBJ1-6
D: -
size: few
V: TRBV4-1
DNA: TGCGCCAGCAGCCGGGCCTTGACAGGTCAAGGTTATAATTCACCCCTCCACTTT
CDR3: CASSRALTGQGYNSPLHF

J: TRBJ2-1
D: -
size: -
V: TRBV7-9
DNA: TGTGCCAGCAGCGTGGGGACTTCCCAGTTCTTC
CDR3: CASSVGTSQFF

J: TRBJ2-1
D: -
size: -
V: TRBV6-2/TRBV6-3
DNA: TGTGCCAGCGCTCTGGGGGACATCAAGTACAATGAGCAGTTCTTC
CDR3: CASALGDIKYNEQFF

J: TRBJ2-1
D: TRBD1
size: -
V: TRBV30
DNA: TGTGCCTGGACTTACGTGGGGACAGAGGGCAATGAGCAGTTCTTC
CDR3: CAWTYVGTEGNEQFF

J: TRBJ1-4
D: TRBD1
size: few
V: TRBV4-1
DNA: TGCGCCAGCAGCCAAACACGGACAGGGCACGAAGAACTGTTTTTT
CDR3: CASSQTRTGHEELFF

J: TRBJ2-5
D: -
size: few
V: TRBV12-3/TRBV12-4
DNA: TGTGCCAGCAGTTTTACGGCAAGCCAAGAGACCCAGTACTTC
CDR3: CASSFTASQETQYF

J: TRBJ2-7
D: -
size: many
V: TRBV7-7
DNA: TGTGCCAGCAGCCCGACAGACTCCTACGAGCAGTACTTC
CDR3: CASSPTDSYEQYF